These T cell receptor beta chains were read from a single sample in a study of immune characterization of retroperitoneal liposarcoma. Each CDR3 protein is one row after TCRdb ran MiXCR on the PCR reads. This sample has some 8,200 distinct CDR3 sequences; 35% to 45% occur once, and the top ten carry about 15%. The sequenced sample consisted of tumor tissue. These receptors were obtained from a male donor with retroperitoneal liposarcoma. The CDR3 runs from the conserved cysteine through the conserved F or W. The D gene is left open where the match is weak.

d_call: TRBD2
j_call: NA
v_call: TRBV7-2
cdr3_aa: CASSSGLAGPFYEQYF

d_call: NA
j_call: TRBJ2-7
v_call: TRBV6-1
cdr3_aa: CASSPTRTAFSYEQYF

d_call: NA
j_call: TRBJ1-1
v_call: TRBV25-1
cdr3_aa: CASGSPSPRRSFF

d_call: TRBD2
j_call: TRBJ2-5
v_call: TRBV11-3
cdr3_aa: CASSLLAGAQETQYF

d_call: NA
j_call: TRBJ1-2
v_call: TRBV15
cdr3_aa: CATSMSGEYGYTF

d_call: TRBD2
j_call: TRBJ2-1
v_call: TRBV7-2
cdr3_aa: CASSPWPRGGLEQFF

d_call: NA
j_call: TRBJ2-3
v_call: TRBV7-2
cdr3_aa: CASSRGGAADTQYF

d_call: NA
j_call: TRBJ1-6
v_call: TRBV12-3/TRBV12-4
cdr3_aa: CASRGTYNSPLHF

d_call: TRBD2
j_call: TRBJ2-1
v_call: TRBV7-8
cdr3_aa: CASRMYTSGRIYEQFF

d_call: NA
j_call: TRBJ2-7
v_call: TRBV6-1
cdr3_aa: CASRRPGGAYEQYF

d_call: NA
j_call: TRBJ2-4
v_call: TRBV6-1
cdr3_aa: CASSKGLLRAKNIQYF

d_call: NA
j_call: TRBJ1-2
v_call: TRBV6-5
cdr3_aa: CASSYSRGHSGGYTF

d_call: NA
j_call: TRBJ2-3
v_call: TRBV5-3
cdr3_aa: CASSLGAGGDTQYF

d_call: TRBD1
j_call: NA
v_call: TRBV7-8
cdr3_aa: CVSSLVPGTGLYEQYF

d_call: NA
j_call: NA
v_call: TRBV12-3/TRBV12-4
cdr3_aa: CASSLEGAEQYF

d_call: TRBD1
j_call: TRBJ2-6
v_call: TRBV6-1
cdr3_aa: CASSELGQDSGANVLTF

d_call: TRBD1
j_call: TRBJ2-1
v_call: TRBV6-2/TRBV6-3
cdr3_aa: CASSYGTGSYNEQFF

d_call: TRBD1
j_call: TRBJ2-5
v_call: TRBV7-8
cdr3_aa: CASSPQGARQETQYF

d_call: TRBD2
j_call: TRBJ2-3
v_call: TRBV10-3
cdr3_aa: CAISEFGRDGTDTQYF

d_call: TRBD1
j_call: TRBJ2-1
v_call: TRBV12-3/TRBV12-4
cdr3_aa: CASSYGTGSYEQFF

d_call: NA
j_call: NA
v_call: TRBV6-1
cdr3_aa: CASSDMDPEQYF

d_call: NA
j_call: TRBJ2-7
v_call: TRBV6-6
cdr3_aa: CASSYSRRSHEQYF